What follows are 25 T cell receptor beta chains derived from one specimen sequenced in a study of T cells in Graves' hyperthyroidism and ophthalmopathy. Template material for amplifying TCR beta CDR3 regions consisted of RNA transcripts. RT-PCR in the first round (using the HTBI primer set) targeted the TCR CDR3. TCRdb re-derived calls from the multiplex PCR reads in MiXCR, one entry per CDR3 protein. The profile shows approximately 640,000 distinct CDR3 sequences, around 15% of them singletons. The sample consisted of blood. These receptors were collected from a man aged 50-59 years with Graves' hyperthyroidism.

The sample holds many counts of this clonotype. The junction differs from germline at one of its ends, possibly a read error. The J gene is TRBJ1-1, the V gene TRBV27; D possibly corresponds to TRBD1 (6 bases). The CDR3 loop spans 15 amino acids. Per the germline V gene, CDR1 is MNHEY and CDR2 is SMNVEV (reference sequence). CDR3 nucleotides: TGTGCCAGCAGCTTATCCGGGGGGCTGAACACTGAAGCTTTCTTT. Amino acid sequence: CASSLSGGLNTEAFF.

This clonotype was seen at least ten times. The chain couples TRBV18 to TRBJ1-6; D is unclear. CDR3 size: 13 residues. Trimming removed 6 bases at V and 7 bases at J, with 10 bases between. Germline V lookup: CDR1 KGHSH, CDR2 LQKENI. CDR3 loop: CASSPEGNSPLHF. The CDR3 DNA follows: TGTGCCAGCTCTCCGGAAGGGAATTCACCCCTCCACTTT.

The gene calls are TRBV7-9 and TRBJ1-5, with 9 bases aligning to TRBD1. The germline gives CDR1 SEHNR, CDR2 FQNEAQ (reference sequence). V lost 5 bases to trimming and J lost 3 bases; unmatched junction nucleotides: 8. The CDR3 has 16 residues. The chain's CDR3 is CASSSTGGASNQPQHF. The CDR3 DNA is TGTGCCAGCAGCAGCACAGGGGGCGCTTCCAATCAGCCCCAGCATTTT. Variable domain in full (rest from reference TRBV7-9 and TRBJ1-5): DTGVSQNPRHKITKRGQNVTFRCDPISEHNRLYWYRQTLGQGPEFLTYFQNEAQLEKSRLLSDRFSAERPKGSFSTLEIQRTEQGDSAMYLCASSSTGGASNQPQHFGDGTRLSIL.

This clonotype was seen ten or more times. The genes are TRBV12-3 or TRBV12-4 and TRBJ2-1; D perhaps matches TRBD1 (6 bases). The CDR3 is made up of 15 amino acids. V was pared by 4 bases and J by 3 bases, with 13 bases between. Here the CDR3 reads CASSYTGHHYNEQFF. The DNA for the CDR3 is TGTGCCAGCAGTTATACGGGACACCACTACAATGAGCAGTTCTTC.

Comment on this clonotype: This may be a read error, as it is one base from a much larger clone. This sequence joins TRBV24-1 and TRBJ2-2, with D perhaps given as TRBD1 or TRBD2 (6 bases each). From germline, CDR1 is KGHDR and CDR2 SFDVKD. CDR3 length: 14 amino acids. In nucleotides, the CDR3 is TGTGCCACCAGTCCAGGGGCAAGCACCGGGGGGCTGTTTTTT. Protein sequence: CATSPGASTGGLFF.

This clonotype was picked up a small number of times. The J gene is TRBJ1-4, the V gene TRBV3-1, with D unclear. With 7 bases removed from V and 8 bases from J, the gap between germline ends came to 11 bases. The CDR3 extends over 12 amino acids. Germline V lookup: CDR1 LGHDT, CDR2 YNNKEL (reference sequence). The CDR3, as DNA: TGTGCCAGCACCCTCTCCGGAGAAAAACTGTTTTTT. It codes for CASTLSGEKLFF. The full variable domain, in which reference TRBV3-1 and TRBJ1-4 provide the parts outside the CDR3, is DTAVSQTPKYLVTQMGNDKSIKCEQNLGHDTMYWYKQDSKKFLKIMFSYNNKELIINETVPNRFSPKSPDKAHLNLHINSLELGDSAVYFCASTLSGEKLFFGSGTQLSVL.

V gene TRBV6-5 combines with J gene TRBJ1-5; D is possibly TRBD1 (6 bases). From germline, CDR1 is MNHEY and CDR2 SVGAGI. V shed 4 bases and J shed 2 bases, with 12 bases lying between them. The CDR3 is made up of 15 amino acids. The CDR3 here is CASSSPGAGNQPQHF. The CDR3 DNA is TGTGCCAGCAGTTCCCCAGGGGCTGGCAATCAGCCCCAGCATTTT.

Turning to this clonotype: Being one base from a much bigger clone, this may be a read error. The J gene is TRBJ2-2, the V gene TRBV27, with D maybe TRBD2 (6 bases). Germline CDR1 is MNHEY and CDR2 is SMNVEV (reference sequence). The CDR3 covers 16 residues. The CDR3 nucleotides read TGTGCCAGCACCGACCTTCAGGGTTTGAACACCGGGGGGCTGTTTTTT. This sequence encodes CASTDLQGLNTGGLFF.

This clonotype was seen ten or more times. The genes are TRBV27 and TRBJ1-2; no firm D call. Trimming took off 5 bases at V and 3 bases at J, with 10 bases between the two ends. Germline CDR1 and CDR2: MNHEY and SMNVEV (reference sequence). The CDR3 spans 13 residues. The CDR3 region has the DNA TGTGCCAGCAGTAAACAGTGGGACTATGGCTACACCTTC. This gives the protein CASSKQWDYGYTF.

This rearrangement joins TRBV28 to TRBJ2-1; TRBD1 matches at 10 bases. Germline V lookup: CDR1 MDHEN, CDR2 SYDVKM. This CDR3 is built from 15 residues. Trimming removed 5 bases from V and 15 bases from J; junction bases left unmatched: 16. The CDR3: CASSLPRTGGLDPFF. The CDR3 DNA is TGTGCCAGCAGTCTACCCCGGACAGGGGGTCTTGATCCGTTCTTC. Combining the CDR3 with reference TRBV28 and TRBJ2-1 gives the whole variable domain DVKVTQSSRYLVKRTGEKVFLECVQDMDHENMFWYRQDPGLGLRLIYFSYDVKMKEKGDIPEGYSVSREKKERFSLILESASTNQTSMYLCASSLPRTGGLDPFFGPGTRLTVL.

This clonotype occurred many times. The chain combines TRBV9 with TRBJ2-1; D is ambiguous. The V gene lost 2 bases and the J gene lost 0 bases, with 18 bases spanning the gap. Germline assignment: CDR1 SGDLS and CDR2 YYNGEE. This CDR3 has 18 amino acids. The CDR3 bases are TGTGCCAGCAGCGTGGCCGTTCGTCCTGGAAGCTCCTACAATGAGCAGTTCTTC. Protein product: CASSVAVRPGSSYNEQFF.

In its sample, this clonotype was seen many times. The chain is built from TRBV20-1 and TRBJ2-3; 10 bases agree with TRBD2. The CDR3 is 15 residues long. Per germline, CDR1 DFQATT and CDR2 SNEGSKA (reference sequence). The junction had 10 bases not matched to a gene; V was cut back by 6 bases and J by 4 bases. CDR3 coding DNA: TGCAGTGCCGAGACCGGGACTAGCGTCCCAGATACGCAGTATTTT. Translation: CSAETGTSVPDTQYF.

This clonotype was counted many times. The chain is built from TRBV27 and TRBJ2-4; 7 nucleotides align to TRBD1. The V gene end was trimmed by 7 bases and the J gene end by 3 bases; junction bases not matched to a gene: 6. Germline assignment: CDR1 MNHEY and CDR2 SMNVEV (reference sequence). This CDR3 has 14 residues. CDR3 loop: CASIAGTDKNIQYF. The CDR3, as DNA: TGTGCCAGCATCGCCGGGACAGACAAAAACATTCAGTACTTC.

This clonotype was counted only a few times. The chain uses TRBV4-1 and TRBJ1-2, with TRBD1 as a possible D gene (5 bases). Looked up from germline, CDR1 is MGHRA and CDR2 is YSYEKL. The V gene lost 4 bases and the J gene lost 2 bases, with 17 bases spanning the gap. CDR3 length: 16 residues. CDR3 sequence reads: CASSPAYQQENYGYTF. In DNA, the CDR3 is TGCGCCAGCAGCCCGGCCTACCAACAGGAGAACTATGGCTACACCTTC.

This clonotype was seen a few times. This chain connects TRBV28 to TRBJ2-7; a weak D match, TRBD1 (6 bases). Germline V gene data show CDR1 as MDHEN and CDR2 as SYDVKM. This CDR3 has 12 residues. The V end lost 7 bases, the J end lost 3 bases, and 10 bases lay between the germline ends. Written as DNA, the CDR3 is TGTGCCAGCAACTTACAGGGCTACGAGCAGTACTTC. Translated, it gives CASNLQGYEQYF.

This clonotype was recorded many times. The CDR3 spells CASSPGGSRNNEQFF. The CDR3 DNA reads TGTGCCAGCAGCCCCGGCGGGAGCAGGAACAATGAGCAGTTCTTC. V usage is TRBV9 and J usage is TRBJ2-1; the match to TRBD2 covers 7 bases. The junction had 9 bases not matched to a gene; V was cut back by 4 bases and J by 5 bases. This CDR3 region has 15 residues. The V gene's germline CDR1 is SGDLS and CDR2 YYNGEE. Combining the CDR3 with reference TRBV9 and TRBJ2-1 gives the whole variable domain DSGVTQTPKHLITATGQRVTLRCSPRSGDLSVYWYQQSLDQGLQFLIQYYNGEERAKGNILERFSAQQFPDLHSELNLSSLELGDSALYFCASSPGGSRNNEQFFGPGTRLTVL.

This clonotype occurred many times. The chain joins TRBV28 to TRBJ1-1; 8 positions match TRBD1. After removal of 2 bases from V and 9 bases from J, the junction contained 8 bases not matched to a gene. Germline CDR1 MDHEN, CDR2 SYDVKM. The CDR3 length is 14 residues. The DNA for the CDR3 is TGTGCCAGCAGTTTACGGCAGGGGGCAGTGAAAGCTTTCTTT. Protein product: CASSLRQGAVKAFF.

CDR3 nucleotide sequence: TGTGCCAGCAGCTTTCCGACTAGCTACTCGAGCTCCTACAATGAGCAGTTCTTC. It encodes CASSFPTSYSSSYNEQFF. The gene calls are TRBV5-6 and TRBJ2-1, with 7 bases fitting TRBD2. Germline loops: CDR1 SGHDT, CDR2 YYEEEE. Trimming cost V 2 bases and J 0 bases; bases outside gene matches: 11. CDR3 length: 18 residues.

This clonotype came up many times. The chain carries TRBV9 and TRBJ2-5; D may correspond to TRBD1 or TRBD2 (5 bases each). V was cut by 3 bases and J by 3 bases, with 12 bases left in between. Per the germline V gene, CDR1 is SGDLS and CDR2 is YYNGEE. The CDR3 totals 14 residues. CDR3 region: CASSGGSFEETQYF. DNA of the CDR3: TGTGCCAGCAGCGGGGGGAGCTTCGAAGAGACCCAGTACTTC.

This chain joins TRBV7-9 and TRBJ2-3, with 8 bases identical to TRBD1. The CDR3 loop spans 16 amino acids. In germline, CDR1 is SEHNR, CDR2 FQNEAQ (reference sequence). J was trimmed by 5 bases and V by 1 base; bases with no gene match: 8. The CDR3 is CASSLERTGNRDTQYF. The CDR3 DNA is TGTGCCAGCAGCTTAGAAAGGACAGGGAATCGAGATACGCAGTATTTT.

V and J are TRBV5-8 and TRBJ2-1; 8 bases align to TRBD2. CDR3 size: 15 residues. Germline loops: CDR1 SGHTS, CDR2 YDEGEE. V lost 3 bases to trimming and J lost 5 bases; unmatched junction nucleotides: 7. The CDR3 DNA is TGTGCCAGCAGCTCAGCCGGGAGGGCCCACAATGAGCAGTTCTTC. As protein: CASSSAGRAHNEQFF. The full variable domain, rest sourced from reference TRBV5-8 and TRBJ2-1, is EAGVTQSPTHLIKTRGQQATLRCSPISGHTSVYWYQQALGLGLQFLLWYDEGEERNRGNFPPRFSGRQFPNYSSELNVNALELEDSALYLCASSSAGRAHNEQFFGPGTRLTVL.

This clonotype was counted many times. The rearrangement links TRBV7-2 to TRBJ2-1; 15 bases agree with TRBD2. The CDR3 length is 17 residues. V trimming: 6 bases; J trimming: 9 bases; junction bases outside the gene matches: 12. In germline, CDR1 is SGHTA, CDR2 FQGNSA. CDR3 loop: CASRHSGLAGGRSEQFF. In DNA form, the CDR3 reads TGTGCCAGCAGGCATTCGGGACTAGCGGGAGGTAGAAGTGAGCAGTTCTTC.

The table lists this clonotype with many counts. This chain links TRBV3-1 with TRBJ2-2; possibly TRBD1 for D (6 bases). V dropped 3 bases and J dropped 4 bases, with 9 bases sitting between them. The CDR3 runs to 14 residues. The germline V gene has CDR1 LGHDT and CDR2 YNNKEL (reference sequence). The CDR3 region is CASSHTGLTGELFF. As DNA, the CDR3 is TGTGCCAGCAGCCACACAGGGCTCACCGGGGAGCTGTTTTTT.

This clonotype was observed many times. The rearrangement uses TRBV10-3 and TRBJ1-2; D gene unclear. V gave up 3 bases and J gave up 8 bases, with 16 bases separating them. This CDR3 has 14 amino acids. Germline CDR1 reads ENHRY; CDR2 reads SYGVKD. CDR3 sequence: CAISDPDKWTGYTF. The CDR3 coding sequence is TGTGCCATCAGTGACCCAGATAAATGGACGGGCTACACCTTC.

At least ten counts were recorded for this clonotype. The chain uses TRBV27 and TRBJ2-5; D is ambiguous. V was pared by 3 bases and J by 3 bases, with 11 bases between. CDR1 and CDR2 from the germline V gene are MNHEY and SMNVEV (reference sequence). This CDR3 has 14 amino acids. For the CDR3, the DNA is TGTGCCAGCAGTTTGAAGGGTAATAAAGAGACCCAGTACTTC. It is translated as CASSLKGNKETQYF.